This TCR beta chain is drawn from a study of blood T cell repertoires in COVID-19 (TCRdb year 2020). Background for the entire study: Collaborator samples came from the United States, Italy and Spain and covered acute and convalescent phases of COVID-19. The repertoires were released in a freely available public database intended as a resource for research on the immune response to SARS-CoV-2. Samples came from the ongoing ImmuneRACE study (first 160 participants) plus 1,254 subjects from 6 global collaborators. The sample metadata nearly always contained a de-identified subject ID, COVID-19 status, age in years and sex. Where HLA class I and class II types were available, the types were taken from metadata supplied by the sample provider, not from assay-based typing. Subjects who had been exposed to COVID-19, were actively infected with it, or had recovered from it provided the deeply sampled blood TCRbeta repertoires that made up the dataset. The material from the prospective study consisted of cDNA or gDNA derived from T cells, B-cell-depleted T cells, or PBMCs.

Each collaborating institution followed its own protocols to collect whole blood in K2EDTA tubes. For TCRbeta analysis, collaborators shipped samples as frozen whole blood, isolated PBMCs, or DNA extracted from either of those sample types. The CDR3 contains 14 residues, cysteine and phenylalanine counted. The entry retains the CDR3 DNA only, 42 bases that are in frame from base 1. TCRbeta CDR3 regions were amplified from genomic DNA by means of the immunoSEQ Assay, a bias-controlled multiplex PCR. The source study handled its data this way. The number of nucleated cells in each sample was estimated from the amplification of reference gene primers within the assay. To quantify the absolute abundance of each unique TCRbeta CDR3 rearrangement, sequence reads were collapsed and filtered. For each sample, productive Simpson clonality was calculated by taking the square root of Simpson's diversity index across productive rearrangements. Held by TCRdb, this immuneACCESS table contains in-frame sequences only and omits some clones. Under half of the omission traces to an unresolved V gene where checked; the cause of the rest is unknown. Clone size and the V and J calls come from that table; the DNA yielded D and trimming. This sample gives a few hundred thousand clones in total; more than 75% of them show up just once. Around 4.5% of the sample is in the top ten clones.

Here is what the overall study found, with its caveats: The quantity of clinical and demographic metadata differed by source and by participant and was supplied without curation.

In regard to this clone: There is no known antigen for this receptor. Base qualities are not at hand, and no much larger clone is one base apart.

This clonotype was obtained from a man aged 45-60 years with acute or convalescent COVID-19. The V and J genes are TRBV21-1 and TRBJ1-1. TRBV21-1 is labeled a pseudogene. Sequences were obtained from peripheral blood. The DNA sequence is given as TGTGCCAGCAGCTCCGACGGGAGGGGCACTGAAGCTTTCTTT. This encodes CASSSDGRGTEAFF.